One TCR beta chain is described in this entry. The identical CDR3 is also encoded by other nucleotide sequences in the sample. The data belong to a study of shared clonotypes between healthy human individuals. CDR1 MDHEN and CDR2 SYDVKM come from the germline V gene. V was clipped by 3 bases and J by 6 bases, with 6 bases between them. The CDR3 covers 12 residues. At the deep level, the assay was run. Original methodology: In the immunoSEQ data, sequences were junction-only and lacked quality scores, so filtering differed. Measured with immunoSEQ multiplex PCR; TCRdb has only the in-frame clones, and not every one. Clonal size and the V and J genes are those of that table, whereas D and trimming came from the DNA. The profile shows roughly 170,000 clones, 60% to 75% of them singletons.

The TCR was taken from a man aged 25-45 years in good health. The chain carries TRBV28 and TRBJ1-5; D is undetermined. The sequencing input was memory CD4+ T cells sorted from blood. Subset reported: CD45RA-negative fraction. The CDR3: CASSFSGQPQHF. CDR3 DNA sequence: TGTGCCAGCAGTTTCAGCGGTCAGCCCCAGCATTTT. The full variable domain, with the rest looked up from reference TRBV28 and TRBJ1-5, is DVKVTQSSRYLVKRTGEKVFLECVQDMDHENMFWYRQDPGLGLRLIYFSYDVKMKEKGDIPEGYSVSREKKERFSLILESASTNQTSMYLCASSFSGQPQHFGDGTRLSIL.